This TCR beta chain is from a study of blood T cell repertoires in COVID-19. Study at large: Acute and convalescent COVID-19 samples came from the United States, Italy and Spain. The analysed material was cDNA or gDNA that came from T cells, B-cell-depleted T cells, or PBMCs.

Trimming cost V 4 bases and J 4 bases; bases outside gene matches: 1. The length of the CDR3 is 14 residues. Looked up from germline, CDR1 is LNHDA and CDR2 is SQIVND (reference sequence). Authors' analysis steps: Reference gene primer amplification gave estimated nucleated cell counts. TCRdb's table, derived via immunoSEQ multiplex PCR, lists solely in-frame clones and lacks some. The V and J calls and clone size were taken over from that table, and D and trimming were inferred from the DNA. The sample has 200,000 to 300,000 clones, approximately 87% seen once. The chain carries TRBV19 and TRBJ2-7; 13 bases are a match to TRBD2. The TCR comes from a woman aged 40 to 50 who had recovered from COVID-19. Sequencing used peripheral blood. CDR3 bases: TGTGCCAGTAGTAGGACTAGCGGGGGATACGAGCAGTACTTC. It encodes CASSRTSGGYEQYF.